These 29 T cell receptor beta chains came from one sample sequenced in a study of T cells after yellow fever vaccination. A single record per CDR3 protein comes from TCRdb applying MiXCR to the 5' RACE reads. The sample holds some 300,000 distinct CDR3 sequences; roughly a tenth are singletons and the top ten take over 3%. The specimen comprised CD4+ T cells sorted from PBMCs, sampled 45 days after the yellow fever booster vaccination. The receptors originated from a man aged 18 to 30 who received the YFV17D yellow fever vaccine.

In its sample, this clonotype was seen a few times. The CDR3 DNA is TGTGCCAGCAGCTTAGTCCCCTACACCGGGGAGCTGTTTTTT. Protein product: CASSLVPYTGELFF. J is TRBJ2-2 and V is TRBV11-3; D is uncertain. The CDR3 is 14 amino acids. The ends were cut back, 1 base at V and 3 bases at J, with 6 bases in the middle. Germline values: CDR1 SGHNT, CDR2 YENEEA.

This clonotype was counted ten times or more. The chain uses TRBV6-5 and TRBJ1-5; D is uncertain. V was trimmed by 0 bases and J by 1 base, leaving 7 bases between them. The CDR3 is made up of 15 amino acids. Germline CDR1 is MNHEY and CDR2 is SVGAGI. The CDR3 region is CASSYSRQSNQPQHF. DNA for the CDR3: TGTGCCAGCAGTTACTCGCGGCAAAGCAATCAGCCCCAGCATTTT.

This clonotype came up many times. The V gene is TRBV24-1, the J gene TRBJ2-5, with D perhaps assigned TRBD1 or TRBD2 (5 bases each). From germline, CDR1 is KGHDR and CDR2 SFDVKD. Trimming stripped 3 bases from V and 2 bases from J, with 18 bases between. CDR3 size: 17 residues. The CDR3: CATSDPHGGQLQETQYF. For the CDR3, the DNA is TGTGCCACCAGTGATCCCCATGGGGGTCAACTTCAAGAGACCCAGTACTTC.

This chain links TRBV28 with TRBJ2-6, with no clear D. V was clipped by 6 bases and J by 2 bases, with 14 bases between them. Germline V gene data show CDR1 as MDHEN and CDR2 as SYDVKM. The CDR3 totals 16 residues. As DNA, the CDR3 is TGTGCCAGCAGATACTCCGTTCGGACTGGGGCCAACGTCCTGACTTTC. This translates into CASRYSVRTGANVLTF.

There are a few counts of this clonotype. This sequence joins TRBV2 and TRBJ1-1; D remains ambiguous. Germline loops: CDR1 SNHLY, CDR2 FYNNEI. V was pared by 7 bases and J by 4 bases, with 16 bases between. There are 14 residues in the CDR3. CDR3 DNA: TGTGCCAGCACCTTTGATCAGGAGAGCACTGAAGCTTTCTTT. Translated: CASTFDQESTEAFF.

The table lists this clonotype with many counts. The genes are TRBV7-9 and TRBJ2-7; 7 bases line up with TRBD1. The CDR3 length is 14 residues. Germline V gene data show CDR1 as SEHNR and CDR2 as FQNEAQ (reference sequence). The ends lost 1 base at V and 6 bases at J; junction bases unmatched: 6. In nucleotides, the CDR3 is TGTGCCAGCAGCTTAGGGCAGGGGGTGCTCGAGCAGTACTTC. Translation gives CASSLGQGVLEQYF.

This clonotype occurred many times. V is TRBV4-2 and J is TRBJ2-7; D remains unclear. Per the germline V gene, CDR1 is LGHNA and CDR2 is YNFKEQ. This CDR3 contains 15 residues. V lost 1 base and J 3 bases, leaving 13 bases between the germline ends. CDR3 DNA: TGTGCCAGCAGCCAAGGACACCGTGGTAACTACGAGCAGTACTTC. Residues: CASSQGHRGNYEQYF.

The chain uses TRBV12-3 or TRBV12-4 and TRBJ2-2; the D gene is possibly TRBD2 (6 bases). The CDR3 extends over 15 amino acids. Trimming pared 8 bases from V and 2 bases from J, leaving 15 bases between. CDR3 DNA: TGTGCCAGCGGACCGGGACTGGAAAACACCGGGGAGCTGTTTTTT. As protein: CASGPGLENTGELFF.

The chain is built from TRBV10-3 and TRBJ2-5; D perhaps matches TRBD1 (5 bases). The CDR3 consists of 13 residues. V was shortened by 5 bases and J by 1 base, with 8 bases between the two germline ends. CDR1 and CDR2 from the germline V gene are ENHRY and SYGVKD. The CDR3 region is CAISRTSQETQYF. The CDR3 DNA reads as TGTGCCATCAGTCGGACAAGCCAAGAGACCCAGTACTTC.

J is TRBJ2-5 and V is TRBV20-1; possibly TRBD1 or TRBD2 for D (5 bases each). Germline values: CDR1 DFQATT, CDR2 SNEGSKA (reference sequence). Trimming stripped 5 bases from V and 1 base from J, with 20 bases between. The CDR3 covers 16 residues. The CDR3 is CSAPPGTTVGQETQYF. CDR3 DNA: TGCAGTGCTCCCCCCGGGACCACAGTAGGCCAAGAGACCCAGTACTTC.

The rearrangement uses TRBV4-2 and TRBJ1-2; no clear D. Germline CDR1 is LGHNA and CDR2 is YNFKEQ. The CDR3 has 19 residues. The V end was cut by 1 base, the J end by 4 bases, with 25 bases between. The DNA of the CDR3 is TGTGCCAGCAGCCAAGCAACCGTCGGAGCCTCCCAACTGGCCTATGGCTACACCTTC. It encodes CASSQATVGASQLAYGYTF.

This clonotype was recorded many times. V gene TRBV5-1 combines with J gene TRBJ2-2, with unresolved D. Germline loops: CDR1 SGHRS, CDR2 YFSETQ. This CDR3 contains 17 residues. V was cut by 4 bases and J by 0 bases, with 16 bases left in between. CDR3 nucleotides: TGCGCCAGCAGCCCGACGCCCCCGGGTTCGAACACCGGGGAGCTGTTTTTT. Its translation is CASSPTPPGSNTGELFF.

V is TRBV7-2 and J is TRBJ1-1, with D perhaps matching TRBD1 (5 bases). The length of the CDR3 is 13 residues. In germline, CDR1 is SGHTA, CDR2 FQGNSA. The ends were cut back, 5 bases at V and 2 bases at J, with 9 bases in the middle. CDR3 nucleotide sequence: TGTGCCAGCAGCACGGGACCTAACACTGAAGCTTTCTTT. This encodes CASSTGPNTEAFF.

The chain has TRBV7-2 and TRBJ2-7; TRBD1 matches 7 bases. The CDR3 has 15 residues. The germline CDR1 and CDR2 sequences are SGHTA and FQGNSA. V trimming: 4 bases; J trimming: 2 bases; junction bases outside the gene matches: 8. The CDR3 is CASSSPGRGPYEQYF. The CDR3 DNA sequence: TGTGCCAGCAGCTCCCCGGGAAGGGGGCCCTACGAGCAGTACTTC.

This clonotype was observed a few times. The chain employs TRBV18 and TRBJ2-1; D gene uncertain. Germline V gene sequence: CDR1 KGHSH, CDR2 LQKENI. The CDR3 is 18 residues long. The V end lost 1 base, the J end lost 2 bases, and 18 bases lay between the germline ends. CDR3 nucleotides: TGTGCCAGCTCACCACAGACGATCGGGCCCGAAGCCTACAATGAGCAGTTCTTC. This gives the protein CASSPQTIGPEAYNEQFF.

The rearrangement uses TRBV4-3 and TRBJ2-1; D gene unclear. This CDR3 has 17 residues. Germline assignment: CDR1 LGHNA and CDR2 YSLEER. Trimming took off 0 bases at V and 0 bases at J, with 12 bases between the two ends. This CDR3 is CASSQESAKSSYNEQFF. Here the CDR3 DNA reads TGCGCCAGCAGCCAAGAGTCGGCCAAAAGCTCCTACAATGAGCAGTTCTTC.

The chain joins TRBV20-1 to TRBJ1-1; no definite D call. The CDR3 has 11 amino acids. Trimming pared 2 bases from V and 5 bases from J, leaving 6 bases between. CDR1 and CDR2 from the germline V gene are DFQATT and SNEGSKA (reference sequence). The CDR3 is CSARKWTEAFF. CDR3 coding DNA: TGCAGTGCTAGAAAGTGGACTGAAGCTTTCTTT.

The chain joins TRBV7-2 to TRBJ1-1; D gene ambiguous. Looked up from germline, CDR1 is SGHTA and CDR2 is FQGNSA. CDR3 length equals 15 residues. The ends were cut back, 1 base at V and 4 bases at J, with 13 bases in the middle. The CDR3 here is CASSLGLGSFTEAFF. DNA for the CDR3: TGTGCCAGCAGCTTAGGTCTGGGCAGTTTCACTGAAGCTTTCTTT.

About this clonotype: Sequence at one end of the junction differs from germline and may be a read error. The V gene is TRBV6-5, the J gene TRBJ2-4; TRBD1 might be the D (5 bases). Germline V gene lookup returns CDR1 MNHEY and CDR2 SVGAGI. This CDR3 has 15 amino acids. CDR3 region: CASSYSGGREKIQYF. The CDR3, as DNA: TGTGCCAGCAGTTACTCGGGCGGCAGGGAAAAAATTCAGTACTTC.

There are a few counts of this clonotype. This chain joins TRBV18 and TRBJ1-5; 7 positions match TRBD1. CDR3 size: 16 residues. Germline CDR1 is KGHSH and CDR2 is LQKENI. J lost 2 bases, V lost 0 bases, and 4 bases had no gene match. The CDR3 protein is CASSPPSGQGNQPQHF. As DNA, the CDR3 is TGTGCCAGCTCACCACCGAGCGGACAGGGCAATCAGCCCCAGCATTTT.

This clonotype was counted only a few times. V gene TRBV9 combines with J gene TRBJ1-1, with 9 bases fitting TRBD1. Germline V lookup: CDR1 SGDLS, CDR2 YYNGEE. Trimming took 0 bases from V and 4 from J; bases not matched to a gene: 1. The CDR3 runs to 14 residues. The CDR3 is CASSVGDRVTEAFF. Here the CDR3 DNA reads TGTGCCAGCAGCGTAGGGGACAGGGTCACTGAAGCTTTCTTT.

This clonotype was seen only a few times. The CDR3 loop is CASSLRQDTQYF. DNA of the CDR3: TGTGCCAGCAGTCTTAGACAGGATACGCAGTATTTT. J is TRBJ2-3 and V is TRBV28, with D perhaps matching TRBD1 (5 bases). CDR1 MDHEN and CDR2 SYDVKM come from the germline V gene. This CDR3 comprises 12 residues. V was clipped by 5 bases and J by 6 bases, with 9 bases between them.

This clonotype was counted a few times. CDR3 protein: CASSQGSFPFFGYTF. For the CDR3, the DNA is TGTGCCAGCAGCCAAGGAAGTTTCCCATTCTTTGGCTACACCTTC. V is TRBV4-2 and J is TRBJ1-2; no reliable D call. The CDR3 runs to 15 residues. V lost 1 base and J 7 bases, leaving 16 bases between the germline ends. Germline lookup yields CDR1 LGHNA and CDR2 YNFKEQ.

This chain uses TRBV12-3 or TRBV12-4 with TRBJ2-1, with 7 bases lining up with TRBD1. V was clipped by 5 bases and J by 7 bases; unmatched bases: 8. This CDR3 region has 14 residues. The CDR3 nucleotides read TGTGCCAGCAGTCCCGGGACAGAATTGAATGAGCAGTTCTTC. This translates into CASSPGTELNEQFF.

This clonotype was observed a few times. The J gene is TRBJ2-7, the V gene TRBV5-1, with TRBD1 identical over 7 bases. This CDR3 has 15 amino acids. V shed 5 bases and J 0 bases; nucleotides not matched to a gene: 8. Germline V gene lookup returns CDR1 SGHRS and CDR2 YFSETQ. CDR3 amino acids: CASSEGTALSYEQYV. DNA for the CDR3: TGCGCCAGCAGTGAAGGGACAGCACTCTCCTACGAGCAGTACGTC.

This clonotype was observed a few times. J is TRBJ1-1 and V is TRBV5-1; maybe TRBD1 (5 bases). Germline V gene data show CDR1 as SGHRS and CDR2 as YFSETQ. The CDR3 contains 13 residues. Between the trimmed V and J ends, which lost 6 bases and 4 bases, there was a span of 13 bases. The CDR3 loop is CASKAGEGTEAFF. The CDR3 DNA is TGCGCCAGCAAGGCGGGGGAAGGCACTGAAGCTTTCTTT.

This clonotype was recorded a few times. CDR3 coding DNA: TGTGCCAGCGGGTTATACGGGAAGGGATATGGCTACACCTTC. Protein sequence: CASGLYGKGYGYTF. The chain links TRBV6-2 or TRBV6-3 to TRBJ1-2; no clear D. Germline V gene data show CDR1 as MNHEY and CDR2 as SVGEGT. V was shortened by 8 bases and J by 5 bases, with 18 bases between the two germline ends. This CDR3 contains 14 residues.

The chain carries TRBV7-3 and TRBJ2-7, with 7 bases matching TRBD1. Germline V CDR1 and CDR2: SGHTA, FQGTGA. J lost 2 bases, V lost 5 bases, and 6 bases had no gene match. The CDR3 loop spans 14 amino acids. For the CDR3, the DNA is TGTGCCAGCAGCCGTGACAGGGATACCTACGAGCAGTACTTC. Its translation: CASSRDRDTYEQYF. Full variable domain (rest looked up from reference TRBV7-3 and TRBJ2-7): GAGVSQTPSNKVTEKGKYVELRCDPISGHTALYWYRQSLGQGPEFLIYFQGTGAADDSGLPNDRFFAVRPEGSVSTLKIQRTERGDSAVYLCASSRDRDTYEQYFGPGTRLTVT.

The CDR3 region has the DNA TGTGCCAGCAGCTTGGGCCCTAGCGGCCCAAGATCCTACGAGCAGTACGTC. Residues: CASSLGPSGPRSYEQYV. The rearrangement joins TRBV7-2 to TRBJ2-7; 7 bases are shared with TRBD2. J was trimmed by 1 base and V by 3 bases; bases with no gene match: 12. Germline-derived CDR1 and CDR2 are SGHTA and FQGNSA. There are 17 residues in the CDR3.